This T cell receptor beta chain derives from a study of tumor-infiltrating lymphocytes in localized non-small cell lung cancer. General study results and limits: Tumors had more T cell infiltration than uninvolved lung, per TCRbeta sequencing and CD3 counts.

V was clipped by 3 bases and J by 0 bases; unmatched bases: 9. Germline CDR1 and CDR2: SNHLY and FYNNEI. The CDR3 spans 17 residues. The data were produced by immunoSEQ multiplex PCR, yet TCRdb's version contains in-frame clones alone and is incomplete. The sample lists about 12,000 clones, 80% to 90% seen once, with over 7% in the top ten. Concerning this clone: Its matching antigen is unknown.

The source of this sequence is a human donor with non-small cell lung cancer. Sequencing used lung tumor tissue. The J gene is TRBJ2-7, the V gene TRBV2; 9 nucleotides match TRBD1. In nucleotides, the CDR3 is TGTGCCAGCAGTGACTACGGACAGGGGATGAGCTCCTACGAGCAGTACTTC. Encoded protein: CASSDYGQGMSSYEQYF.